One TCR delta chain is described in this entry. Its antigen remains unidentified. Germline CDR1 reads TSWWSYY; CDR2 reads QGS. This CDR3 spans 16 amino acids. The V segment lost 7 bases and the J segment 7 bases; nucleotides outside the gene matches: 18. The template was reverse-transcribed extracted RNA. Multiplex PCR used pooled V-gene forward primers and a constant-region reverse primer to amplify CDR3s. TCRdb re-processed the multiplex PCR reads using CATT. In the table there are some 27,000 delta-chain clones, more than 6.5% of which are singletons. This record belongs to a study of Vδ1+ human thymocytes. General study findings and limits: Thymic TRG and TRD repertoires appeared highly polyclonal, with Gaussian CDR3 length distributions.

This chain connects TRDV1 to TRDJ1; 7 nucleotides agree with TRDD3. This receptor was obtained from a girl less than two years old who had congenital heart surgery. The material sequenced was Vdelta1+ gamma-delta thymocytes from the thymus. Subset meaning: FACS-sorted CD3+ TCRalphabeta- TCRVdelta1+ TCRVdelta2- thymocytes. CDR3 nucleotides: TGTGCTCTTGAGTACTCGGTCTGGAATGGGGGACCTAAACTCATCTTT. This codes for CALEYSVWNGGPKLIF.